These 4 T cell receptor beta chains were sequenced from one sample in a study of blood T cells in healthy people across ages (dated by TCRdb to the mid-2010s). Library generation was performed with 5' RACE. The run used an Illumina HiSeq 2500. The second PCR ran for roughly 7 to 12 cycles and used a J-beta primer mix along with a sample-barcoded 5' primer. The public reads were reanalyzed by TCRdb: fastp trimming at Q25, MiXCR alignment, in-frame beta chains only. Identical CDR3 proteins give one entry, which carries the most common genes and DNA. The sample yields fewer than 1 million distinct CDR3 sequences; under 45% were counted once. The top ten hold about 19% of the sample. Sequenced input: blood. These receptors were taken from a man in his 60s in good health.

In its sample, this clonotype was seen many times. The rearrangement uses TRBV29-1 and TRBJ2-5, with D maybe TRBD1 (5 bases). Deletions cut 2 bases from V and 0 bases from J, with 16 bases between. The CDR3 has 16 residues. Germline assignment: CDR1 SQVTM and CDR2 ANQGSEA. As DNA, the CDR3 is TGCAGCGTTGAAATCAGGGTCAGTGGGTACCAAGAGACCCAGTACTTC. Translating it yields CSVEIRVSGYQETQYF.

The genes are TRBV7-6 and TRBJ2-5; no clear D. V lost 6 bases to trimming and J lost 1 base, with 12 bases between them. The CDR3 length is 14 residues. Germline V lookup: CDR1 SGHVS, CDR2 FNYEAQ. CDR3: CASSLLVRQETQYF. The CDR3 region has the DNA TGTGCCAGCAGTTTACTCGTGCGCCAAGAGACCCAGTACTTC.

The rearrangement links TRBV5-1 to TRBJ2-7; 9 nucleotides match TRBD1. Trimming cost V 0 bases and J 4 bases; bases outside gene matches: 5. Germline lookup yields CDR1 SGHRS and CDR2 YFSETQ. The CDR3 extends over 15 amino acids. CDR3 in amino acids: CASSLATGGYYEQYF. CDR3 sequence (DNA): TGCGCCAGCAGCTTGGCCACAGGGGGCTATTACGAGCAGTACTTC.

This clonotype was counted a few times. J is TRBJ1-1 and V is TRBV12-3 or TRBV12-4, with 10 bases identical to TRBD1. The CDR3 is made up of 14 amino acids. Trimming cost V 6 bases and J 5 bases; bases outside gene matches: 6. CDR3 in DNA: TGTGCCAGCAGCTTAAGGACAGGGGGAACTGAAGCTTTCTTT. Protein product: CASSLRTGGTEAFF.